The 10 T cell receptor beta chains presented below share a single source sample, sequenced in a study of read filtering for tumor transcriptome and immune sequencing. From 400 to 450 ng of RNA, a library with molecular barcoded alpha/delta and beta/gamma adaptors was made. TCRdb re-called the reads through MiXCR, storing one row per CDR3 protein. This table has around 65,000 distinct CDR3 sequences, approximately 18% appearing once. The sequencing input was a population of CD138-negative cells sorted from bone marrow. These receptors were taken from a donor at least 40 years old with multiple myeloma.

This clonotype came up many times. This sequence joins TRBV5-1 and TRBJ1-6, with D maybe TRBD1 (5 bases). CDR3 length: 13 residues. V dropped 7 bases and J dropped 7 bases, with 12 bases sitting between them. Germline lookup yields CDR1 SGHRS and CDR2 YFSETQ. In nucleotides, the CDR3 is TGCGCCAGCTCTATTGGGGGGAATTCACCCCTCCACTTT. It specifies CASSIGGNSPLHF.

This clonotype appeared a few times. This may come from a read error, since a much larger clone is one base off. This chain links TRBV6-6 with TRBJ2-7; TRBD2 might be the D (6 bases). Germline CDR1 reads MNHNY; CDR2 reads SVGAGI (reference sequence). This CDR3 is 15 amino acids long. V shed 11 bases and J shed 5 bases, with 25 bases lying between them. CDR3 DNA: TGTGCCGCCCCGGAGGGTCAGGGCGCAGGAGACGAGCAGTACTTC. Translating it yields CAAPEGQGAGDEQYF.

This clonotype came up many times. CDR3 sequence: CSARYPGQNLEAFF. The CDR3 DNA reads as TGCAGTGCTAGATATCCGGGACAGAATCTTGAAGCTTTCTTT. V usage is TRBV20-1 and J usage is TRBJ1-1; 7 bases align to TRBD1. The V gene end was trimmed by 2 bases and the J gene end by 7 bases; junction bases not matched to a gene: 10. The length of the CDR3 is 14 residues. Germline V CDR1 and CDR2: DFQATT, SNEGSKA (reference sequence).

The table lists this clonotype with many counts. The J gene is TRBJ2-7, the V gene TRBV29-1, with a tentative D call TRBD1 (5 bases). The CDR3 covers 13 residues. CDR1 and CDR2 (germline): SQVTM, ANQGSEA. The germline V and J ends were trimmed by 1 base and 2 bases, with 9 bases remaining between them. CDR3 DNA sequence: TGCAGCGTTGAAGGCGACAGCCCCTACGAGCAGTACTTC. This codes for CSVEGDSPYEQYF.

In its sample, this clonotype was seen many times. The chain carries TRBV20-1 and TRBJ2-3; 9 bases are a match to TRBD2. In germline, CDR1 is DFQATT, CDR2 SNEGSKA (reference sequence). The V segment lost 2 bases and the J segment 2 bases; nucleotides outside the gene matches: 2. This CDR3 is built from 14 residues. CDR3 region: CSARSGGLTDTQYF. The CDR3 coding sequence is TGCAGTGCTAGAAGCGGGGGGCTCACAGATACGCAGTATTTT.

This clonotype was recorded at least ten times. CDR3 in amino acids: CASSPASTVASTDTQYF. The DNA of the CDR3 is TGTGCCAGCAGTCCAGCCTCGACGGTCGCTAGCACAGATACGCAGTATTTT. The gene calls are TRBV12-3 or TRBV12-4 and TRBJ2-3; no clear D. The CDR3 runs to 17 residues. The V end was cut by 5 bases, the J end by 0 bases, with 18 bases between.

In its sample, this clonotype was seen a few times. This sequence joins TRBV30 and TRBJ2-5, with TRBD2 matching over 9 bases. J lost 0 bases, V lost 4 bases, and 3 bases had no gene match. The CDR3 sequence is 14 residues long. The germline CDR1 and CDR2 sequences are GTSNPN and SVGIG (reference sequence). CDR3 sequence reads: CAWTAGGYQETQYF. CDR3 nucleotides: TGTGCCTGGACTGCGGGGGGGTACCAAGAGACCCAGTACTTC. Filled out from reference TRBV30 and TRBJ2-5, the complete variable domain reads SQTIHQWPATLVQPVGSPLSLECTVEGTSNPNLYWYRQAAGRGLQLLFYSVGIGQISSEVPQNLSASRPQDRQFILSSKKLLLSDSGFYLCAWTAGGYQETQYFGPGTRLLVL.

As regards this clonotype: Possible read error: a much larger clone is one base away. This rearrangement joins TRBV28 to TRBJ1-2; no definite D call. In germline, CDR1 is MDHEN, CDR2 SYDVKM. There are 11 residues in the CDR3. CDR3 DNA sequence: TGTGGCAGCAACTCTAACTATGGCTACACCTTC. It encodes CGSNSNYGYTF.

At least ten counts were recorded for this clonotype. This chain connects TRBV7-2 to TRBJ1-6; D not resolved. The V and J ends lost 5 bases and 1 base respectively, with 24 bases between them. Germline-derived CDR1 and CDR2 are SGHTA and FQGNSA. The CDR3 consists of 20 residues. The CDR3 nucleotides read TGTGCCAGCAGCCAAAACCCCCCGGGCCCTACGGGGTCCTATAATTCACCCCTCCACTTT. This codes for CASSQNPPGPTGSYNSPLHF. The full variable domain, rest sourced from reference TRBV7-2 and TRBJ1-6, is GAGVSQSPSNKVTEKGKDVELRCDPISGHTALYWYRQSLGQGLEFLIYFQGNSAPDKSGLPSDRFSAERTGGSVSTLTIQRTQQEDSAVYLCASSQNPPGPTGSYNSPLHFGNGTRLTVT.

A few counts support this clonotype. The chain recombines TRBV28 with TRBJ2-7, with D unresolved. Germline values: CDR1 MDHEN, CDR2 SYDVKM. Trimming removed 6 bases at V and 2 bases at J, with 8 bases between. This CDR3 region has 12 residues. CDR3 coding DNA: TGTGCCAGCAGCCAAAGGCCCTACGAGCAGTACTTC. Its protein product is CASSQRPYEQYF.